This entry lists 23 T cell receptor beta chains sequenced from one sample in a study of shared clonotypes between healthy human individuals. Clones were read by immunoSEQ multiplex PCR, and TCRdb kept only the in-frame ones, dropping some. The table includes about 380,000 clones, roughly 96% detected once. Material for sequencing was memory CD8+ T cells sorted from blood. Subset reported: CD45RO+ cells pooled with CCR7-negative TemRA cells. All receptors come from a man younger than 40 in good health.

The V and J genes are TRBV27 and TRBJ2-7, with D tentatively TRBD1 (5 bases). The ends were cut back, 0 bases at V and 1 base at J, with 10 bases in the middle. The germline V gene has CDR1 MNHEY and CDR2 SMNVEV (reference sequence). The CDR3 loop spans 15 amino acids. CDR3 bases: TGTGCCAGCAGTTTATCGGGGCTAGGATCCTACGAGCAGTACTTC. Its translation: CASSLSGLGSYEQYF.

This chain links TRBV4-2 with TRBJ2-7; 13 nucleotides align to TRBD2. V lost 1 base, J lost 0 bases, and 15 bases stayed unmatched. The CDR3 spans 21 residues. The germline gives CDR1 LGHNA, CDR2 YNFKEQ. CDR3 in DNA: TGTGCCAGCAGCCAAGCGCGACTAGCGGGAGGACAAAACCACTTCTCCTACGAGCAGTACTTC. Protein product: CASSQARLAGGQNHFSYEQYF.

This chain uses TRBV7-2 with TRBJ1-1; D possibly corresponds to TRBD1 (5 bases). The CDR3 is made up of 14 amino acids. Germline V lookup: CDR1 SGHTA, CDR2 FQGNSA. The V gene lost 2 bases and the J gene lost 3 bases, with 10 bases spanning the gap. The CDR3 protein is CASSLRGSDTEAFF. In DNA, the CDR3 is TGTGCCAGCAGCTTAAGGGGATCGGACACTGAAGCTTTCTTT.

The CDR3 DNA reads TGTGCCAGCAGCTTGGGGCAGGGGGTGAACTATGGCTACACCTTC. Its protein product is CASSLGQGVNYGYTF. The chain employs TRBV5-6 and TRBJ1-2, with 7 nucleotides matching TRBD1. The germline V gene has CDR1 SGHDT and CDR2 YYEEEE. Losses at the gene ends were 0 bases for V and 2 bases for J; bases not matched to a gene: 4. The CDR3 has 15 amino acids.

This clone was detected once. This sequence joins TRBV5-4 and TRBJ2-3; D uncertain. This CDR3 is 13 amino acids long. CDR1 is SGHNT, CDR2 YYREEE, per germline (reference sequence). V lost 0 bases, J lost 5 bases, and 7 bases lay in between. Written as DNA, the CDR3 is TGTGCCAGCAGCTTGGGAAGAAGAGATACGCAGTATTTT. It translates to CASSLGRRDTQYF.

The chain recombines TRBV4-1 with TRBJ2-2; D gene uncertain. CDR1 and CDR2 (germline): MGHRA, YSYEKL. The CDR3 contains 16 residues. Trimming removed 1 base from V and 0 bases from J, with 9 bases in between. The chain's CDR3 is CASSQAAKPNTGELFF. In DNA form, the CDR3 reads TGCGCCAGCAGCCAAGCGGCGAAGCCGAACACCGGGGAGCTGTTTTTT.

CDR3 amino acids: CASSARLGPDTEAFF. Here the CDR3 DNA reads TGTGCCAGCTCAGCACGGCTAGGGCCGGACACTGAAGCTTTCTTT. J is TRBJ1-1 and V is TRBV18; the D is unclear. V dropped 5 bases and J dropped 3 bases, with 16 bases sitting between them. This CDR3 region has 15 residues. Germline V lookup: CDR1 KGHSH, CDR2 LQKENI.

This clone was observed a few times. This chain connects TRBV10-3 to TRBJ1-5; D ambiguous. Germline CDR1 reads ENHRY; CDR2 reads SYGVKD. The CDR3 runs to 13 residues. Trimming shortened V by 3 bases and J by 7 bases, and 10 bases separated the two germline ends. This CDR3 is CAISESVAQPQHF. CDR3 sequence (DNA): TGTGCCATCAGTGAATCTGTGGCGCAGCCCCAGCATTTT.

V and J are TRBV4-2 and TRBJ2-1; tentative D call: TRBD2 (5 bases). Germline lookup yields CDR1 LGHNA and CDR2 YNFKEQ. This CDR3 region has 15 residues. Trimming took off 7 bases at V and 7 bases at J, with 20 bases between the two ends. The CDR3 nucleotides read TGTGCCAGCACCCCTTCGACACTAGGCCGTAATGAGCAGTTCTTC. As protein: CASTPSTLGRNEQFF.

The chain links TRBV30 to TRBJ1-1; D is unresolved. The CDR3 is made up of 13 amino acids. Trimming stripped 2 bases from V and 4 bases from J, with 11 bases between. Germline V gene sequence: CDR1 GTSNPN, CDR2 SVGIG (reference sequence). This CDR3 is CAWSLGPSTEAFF. The CDR3 bases are TGTGCCTGGAGTTTAGGACCGTCCACTGAAGCTTTCTTT.

J is TRBJ1-2 and V is TRBV29-1; D is uncertain. Looked up from germline, CDR1 is SQVTM and CDR2 is ANQGSEA. The CDR3 runs to 9 residues. Trimming shortened V by 5 bases and J by 9 bases, and 7 bases separated the two germline ends. The CDR3 DNA reads TGCAGCGTTACTCCGAGCTACACCTTC. Its protein is CSVTPSYTF.

The chain couples TRBV29-1 to TRBJ2-5, with D tentatively TRBD2 (5 bases). The CDR3 extends over 12 amino acids. Per germline, CDR1 SQVTM and CDR2 ANQGSEA. Deletions cut 2 bases from V and 5 bases from J, with 9 bases between. CDR3 nucleotides: TGCAGCGTTGAACTGAGGGCGGAGACCCAGTACTTC. Amino acids: CSVELRAETQYF.

The V call is TRBV7-9, the J call TRBJ2-3; 9 bases fit TRBD1. The CDR3 runs to 17 residues. Germline lookup yields CDR1 SEHNR and CDR2 FQNEAQ (reference sequence). The V segment lost 1 base and the J segment 1 base; nucleotides outside the gene matches: 6. The CDR3 DNA reads TGTGCCAGCAGCTTAGGGTGGCGGACAGGGGGCACAGATACGCAGTATTTT. It codes for CASSLGWRTGGTDTQYF.

In DNA form, the CDR3 reads TGTGCCTGGAGTGTACAATCTAGCGGGAGATTAGCCAAAAACATTCAGTACTTC. Its translation is CAWSVQSSGRLAKNIQYF. This sequence joins TRBV30 and TRBJ2-4; 10 nucleotides align to TRBD2. The CDR3 spans 18 residues. The trim removed 0 bases at V and 0 bases at J, leaving 8 bases unmatched. Germline V gene data show CDR1 as GTSNPN and CDR2 as SVGIG (reference sequence). The full variable domain, with the rest looked up from reference TRBV30 and TRBJ2-4, is SQTIHQWPATLVQPVGSPLSLECTVEGTSNPNLYWYRQAAGRGLQLLFYSVGIGQISSEVPQNLSASRPQDRQFILSSKKLLLSDSGFYLCAWSVQSSGRLAKNIQYFGAGTRLSVL.

This chain joins TRBV7-9 and TRBJ1-2; D might be TRBD1 (5 bases). In germline, CDR1 is SEHNR, CDR2 FQNEAQ (reference sequence). The CDR3 runs to 14 residues. Deletions cut 1 base from V and 0 bases from J, with 6 bases between. The CDR3 protein is CASSLGQSNYGYTF. The CDR3 DNA reads as TGTGCCAGCAGCTTAGGACAGTCTAACTATGGCTACACCTTC.

The chain links TRBV4-1 to TRBJ1-3; no clear D. The CDR3 is 13 amino acids. The V end was cut by 0 bases, the J end by 4 bases, with 4 bases between. Germline-derived CDR1 and CDR2 are MGHRA and YSYEKL. The CDR3: CASSQEVGNTIYF. The CDR3 DNA sequence: TGCGCCAGCAGCCAAGAGGTGGGAAACACCATATATTTT.

The chain links TRBV5-1 to TRBJ2-2; D gene unclear. Trimming took off 2 bases at V and 1 base at J, with 12 bases between the two ends. Germline-derived CDR1 and CDR2 are SGHRS and YFSETQ. This CDR3 spans 16 amino acids. DNA of the CDR3: TGCGCCAGCAGCTTCCGGCAGATTATGAACACCGGGGAGCTGTTTTTT. Its translation: CASSFRQIMNTGELFF.

This chain uses TRBV29-1 with TRBJ2-7, with 8 bases aligning to TRBD2. This CDR3 spans 15 amino acids. Trimming took 7 bases from V and 1 from J; bases not matched to a gene: 12. Germline assignment: CDR1 SQVTM and CDR2 ANQGSEA. The CDR3 region is CSAEGTSGSSYEQYF. CDR3 nucleotides: TGCAGCGCCGAAGGAACTAGCGGAAGTTCCTACGAGCAGTACTTC.

This clone was recorded only once. The chain couples TRBV10-3 to TRBJ1-5, with 8 bases aligning to TRBD1. Germline V gene sequence: CDR1 ENHRY, CDR2 SYGVKD. The junction had 4 bases not matched to a gene; V was cut back by 5 bases and J by 4 bases. CDR3 length equals 14 residues. CDR3 loop: CAISPQGANQPQHF. The DNA of the CDR3 is TGTGCCATCAGTCCCCAGGGGGCAAATCAGCCCCAGCATTTT.

The gene calls are TRBV18 and TRBJ2-2, with D maybe TRBD2 (5 bases). CDR3 length: 15 amino acids. V was clipped by 4 bases and J by 6 bases, with 15 bases between them. Germline lookup yields CDR1 KGHSH and CDR2 LQKENI. CDR3 DNA: TGTGCCAGCTCACTCCTATTGGGAGACCCCGGGGAGCTGTTTTTT. This encodes CASSLLLGDPGELFF.

The chain couples TRBV18 to TRBJ2-7; TRBD2 matches at 8 bases. The CDR3 has 14 residues. Per germline, CDR1 KGHSH and CDR2 LQKENI. With 8 bases clipped from V and 3 bases from J, the junction kept 9 bases outside the gene matches. CDR3 sequence: CASTGAGVHYEQYF. In DNA form, the CDR3 reads TGTGCCAGCACGGGAGCGGGAGTCCACTACGAGCAGTACTTC.

The chain combines TRBV7-8 with TRBJ1-5; D may be TRBD1 (5 bases). V was cut by 7 bases and J by 0 bases, with 13 bases left in between. This CDR3 has 15 residues. CDR1 SGHVS and CDR2 FQNEAQ come from the germline V gene. CDR3 amino acids: CASTLGVYSNQPQHF. CDR3 DNA sequence: TGTGCCAGCACCTTGGGGGTTTATAGCAATCAGCCCCAGCATTTT.

The V gene is TRBV4-1, the J gene TRBJ1-5; TRBD1 is a possible D gene (6 bases). This CDR3 is built from 15 residues. V was cut by 0 bases and J by 1 base, with 7 bases left in between. CDR1 is MGHRA, CDR2 YSYEKL, per germline. The CDR3 region is CASSQEGASNQPQHF. In DNA, the CDR3 is TGCGCCAGCAGCCAAGAGGGGGCGAGCAATCAGCCCCAGCATTTT.